This is a list of T cell receptor beta chains from one sample in a study of CD4 T cells in relation to SARS-CoV-2 and coronaviruses. Their antigens remain unidentified. The assay was immunoSEQ multiplex PCR, and TCRdb's table has in-frame clones only and misses some. The sample shows under 20,000 clones, over 70% of them seen only once. Specimen: CD4+ T cells from PBMCs, cultured in vitro. The source is a human donor in good health. The CDR3 runs from the conserved cysteine through the conserved F or W. Each record gives: clone size, V gene, D gene, J gene, CDR3 DNA, CDR3 protein. The D gene is left open where the match is weak. Some rows mark clone size as missing; the rest say once, few, many or name a class of expanded clone.

-,TRBV6-2/TRBV6-3,-,TRBJ2-2,TGTGCCAGCAGTTACGGGGCGGGCCTCCTTGCCGGGGAGCTGTTTTTT,CASSYGAGLLAGELFF
once,TRBV6-6,-,TRBJ1-1,TGTGCCACCTTTCCGGCGGGGGGGGTTCGAGCTTTCTTT,CATFPAGGVRAFF
-,TRBV9,-,TRBJ2-1,TGTGCCAGCAGCGCCCTGGTGTCCAAGCAGTTCTTC,CASSALVSKQFF
few,TRBV4-2,-,TRBJ2-2,TGTGCCAGCAGCCAAGATTCGCAGGTTAACACCGGGGAGCTGTTTTTT,CASSQDSQVNTGELFF
-,TRBV7-2,-,TRBJ1-1,TGTGCCAGCAGCGCACAGGAGAACACTGAAGCTTTCTTT,CASSAQENTEAFF
-,TRBV11-2,-,TRBJ2-1,TGTGCCAGCAGCTTACGAGGCTCCTACAATGAGCAGTTCTTC,CASSLRGSYNEQFF
-,TRBV6-2/TRBV6-3,-,TRBJ1-4,TGTGCCAGCAGCGGGCGTCGGATGGGGTGGAAAAATGAAAAACTGTTTTTT,CASSGRRMGWKNEKLFF
-,TRBV30,-,TRBJ2-7,TGTGCCTGGAGTCTAGGACCTTACGAGCAGTACTTC,CAWSLGPYEQYF
-,TRBV6-2/TRBV6-3,-,TRBJ1-5,TGTGCCAGCAGTTCTGCCGGTTATCAGCCCCAGCATTTT,CASSSAGYQPQHF
-,TRBV7-9,-,TRBJ2-6,TGTGCCAGCAGCTTGGGCAGCTCTGGGGCCAACGTCCTGACTTTC,CASSLGSSGANVLTF
once,TRBV7-3,-,TRBJ2-7,TGTGCCAGCAGCTTAGAGTGGGAGTCCCCCTACGAGCAGTACTTC,CASSLEWESPYEQYF
once,TRBV2,TRBD1,TRBJ2-7,TGTGCCAGCACCCTGGACAGGGAGCAGTACTTC,CASTLDREQYF
-,TRBV5-1,TRBD1,TRBJ1-1,TGCGCCAGCAGCACTCGGGACAGGGAAACTGTGCTTGACACTGAAGCTTTCTTT,CASSTRDRETVLDTEAFF
few,TRBV1,-,TRBJ2-7,TGCACCAGCAGCCAAGAGGGGTCTCGGGACGAGCAGTACTTC,CTSSQEGSRDEQYF
medium-sized,TRBV7-2,-,TRBJ1-2,TGTGCCAGCAGCTTAGGGGGGCTAAAGGGCTACACCTTC,CASSLGGLKGYTF
-,TRBV4-2,-,TRBJ1-3,TGTGCCAGCAGCCAAGATCCAGGCGGAAACACCATATATTTT,CASSQDPGGNTIYF
-,TRBV15,TRBD2,TRBJ2-1,TGTGCCACCAGCTTTGGACTAGCGGCTTACAATGAGCAGTTCTTC,CATSFGLAAYNEQFF